The text below deals with one TCR beta chain. Antigen unknown. This entry belongs to a study of OX40 agonist ivuxolimab in advanced cancers. Study details: Dose-escalation patients were diagnosed with hepatocellular carcinoma, melanoma, renal cell cancer or head and neck cancer. The study's findings and limits: At 0.1 to 3.0 mg/kg and by week 6, CD4+ and CD8+ T cells in the blood had expanded clonally.

Method: immunoSEQ multiplex PCR; TCRdb's copy keeps in-frame clones and lacks some. The profile shows about 55,000 clones, more than 75% of them singletons. With 0 bases removed from V and 5 bases from J, the gap between germline ends came to 10 bases. Germline CDR1 is MNHEY and CDR2 is SVGAGI. The length of the CDR3 is 14 residues. V gene TRBV6-5 combines with J gene TRBJ1-1; no clear D gene. This specimen was CD4+ or CD8+ T cells sorted from blood, taken in a trial of the OX40 agonist ivuxolimab. The receptor comes from an adult with an advanced solid tumor such as melanoma, head and neck, liver or kidney cancer. As DNA, the CDR3 is TGTGCCAGCAGTTACTCCGGCCCCGGAACTGAAGCTTTCTTT. Its protein is CASSYSGPGTEAFF.